Shown below are 12 T cell receptor beta chains from a single sample sequenced in a study of shared clonotypes between healthy human individuals (TCRdb year 2020). The library was built by means of the immunoSEQ multiplex PCR assay. The immuneACCESS repertoire file appears here via TCRdb, limited to in-frame rearrangements. These files lack a portion of the clones; in checked studies, under half of the deficit traces to unresolved V genes, and the cause of the others is not known. The sample has 2 million or so clones on record, roughly 95% of them singletons. Clones ranked in the top ten supply around 0.13% of the sample. Sequences were obtained from naive CD4+ T cells sorted from blood. What the cell subset or site label conveys for this sample: CD45RA+ positively selected. These receptors were collected from a man aged 18-30 years in good health.

The chain combines TRBV19 with TRBJ1-6; D is ambiguous. Germline V gives CDR1 LNHDA, CDR2 SQIVND (reference sequence). The CDR3 covers 12 residues. The V end was cut by 8 bases, the J end by 5 bases, with 7 bases between. CDR3 sequence: CASLGDNSPLHF. The CDR3 DNA is TGTGCCAGTTTGGGAGATAATTCACCCCTCCACTTT. Using reference TRBV19 and TRBJ1-6 for the parts outside the CDR3, the full variable domain is DGGITQSPKYLFRKEGQNVTLSCEQNLNHDAMYWYRQDPGQGLRLIYYSQIVNDFQKGDIAEGYSVSREKKESFPLTVTSAQKNPTAFYLCASLGDNSPLHFGNGTRLTVT.

This clone came up once. The rearrangement links TRBV5-6 to TRBJ2-6, with D perhaps assigned TRBD1 or TRBD2 (5 bases each). This CDR3 region has 14 residues. Germline CDR1 is SGHDT and CDR2 is YYEEEE. Trimming shortened V by 0 bases and J by 4 bases, and 5 bases separated the two germline ends. This CDR3 is CASSLGDGANVLTF. In DNA, the CDR3 is TGTGCCAGCAGCTTGGGGGACGGGGCCAACGTCCTGACTTTC. Together with reference TRBV5-6 and TRBJ2-6, the CDR3 gives the full variable domain: DAGVTQSPTHLIKTRGQQVTLRCSPKSGHDTVSWYQQALGQGPQFIFQYYEEEERQRGNFPDRFSGHQFPNYSSELNVNALLLGDSALYLCASSLGDGANVLTFGAGSRLTVL.

The chain combines TRBV5-1 with TRBJ2-3; 7 bases map to TRBD1. In germline, CDR1 is SGHRS, CDR2 YFSETQ. The CDR3 length is 14 residues. The V segment lost 0 bases and the J segment 5 bases; nucleotides outside the gene matches: 3. The CDR3 DNA sequence: TGCGCCAGCAGCTTGGGGAGACAGGGAGATACGCAGTATTTT. This translates into CASSLGRQGDTQYF.

The J gene is TRBJ2-3, the V gene TRBV7-9, with TRBD2 identical over 7 bases. CDR1 is SEHNR, CDR2 FQNEAQ, per germline (reference sequence). V lost 1 base and J lost 3; bases outside the gene matches: 7. There are 16 residues in the CDR3. The CDR3 bases are TGTGCCAGCAGCTTAGATCCTAGCGGTCTTACAGATACGCAGTATTTT. This gives the protein CASSLDPSGLTDTQYF.

The J gene is TRBJ2-3, the V gene TRBV9; 8 bases match TRBD1. The germline CDR1 and CDR2 sequences are SGDLS and YYNGEE. CDR3 length: 16 residues. The trim removed 3 bases at V and 3 bases at J, leaving 9 bases unmatched. CDR3 sequence: CASSARQGLRTDTQYF. CDR3 DNA sequence: TGTGCCAGCAGCGCAAGACAGGGGTTGAGGACAGATACGCAGTATTTT.

The V gene is TRBV5-6, the J gene TRBJ1-4, with 10 positions matching TRBD1. Germline V CDR1 and CDR2: SGHDT, YYEEEE. Losses at the gene ends were 1 base for V and 8 bases for J; bases not matched to a gene: 5. This CDR3 has 15 amino acids. CDR3 region: CASSLTGQGSEKLFF. In nucleotides, the CDR3 is TGTGCCAGCAGCTTGACGGGACAGGGGTCCGAAAAACTGTTTTTT.

This clone has a single count. This sequence joins TRBV28 and TRBJ1-2, with 8 bases that match TRBD1. Germline V CDR1 and CDR2: MDHEN, SYDVKM. V trimming: 3 bases; J trimming: 4 bases; junction bases outside the gene matches: 4. This CDR3 region has 14 residues. In DNA form, the CDR3 reads TGTGCCAGCAGTTTTCAGGGGGCATTCTATGGCTACACCTTC. Translating it yields CASSFQGAFYGYTF.

The chain carries TRBV5-1 and TRBJ2-4, with TRBD2 matching over 7 bases. This CDR3 is 15 amino acids long. CDR1 and CDR2 from the germline V gene are SGHRS and YFSETQ. Trimming cost V 1 base and J 4 bases; bases outside gene matches: 5. CDR3 DNA: TGCGCCAGCAGCTTGCCTAGCGGAGATAAAAACATTCAGTACTTC. Amino acid sequence: CASSLPSGDKNIQYF. Supplemented by reference TRBV5-1 and TRBJ2-4, the full variable domain reads KAGVTQTPRYLIKTRGQQVTLSCSPISGHRSVSWYQQTPGQGLQFLFEYFSETQRNKGNFPGRFSGRQFSNSRSEMNVSTLELGDSALYLCASSLPSGDKNIQYFGAGTRLSVL.

The V and J genes are TRBV6-6 and TRBJ2-5, with D hard to call. The CDR3 loop spans 14 amino acids. The germline gives CDR1 MNHNY, CDR2 SVGAGI (reference sequence). The V and J ends lost 1 base and 3 bases respectively, with 9 bases between them. The CDR3 DNA reads as TGTGCCAGCAGTTACTTGCCAGAGGAAGAGACCCAGTACTTC. This translates into CASSYLPEEETQYF.

The J gene is TRBJ1-5, the V gene TRBV10-3; D is unclear. The CDR3 is 14 residues long. Trimming stripped 5 bases from V and 6 bases from J, with 14 bases between. Per the germline V gene, CDR1 is ENHRY and CDR2 is SYGVKD. The CDR3 reads CAISSSTPPQPQHF. The CDR3, as DNA: TGTGCCATCAGTTCCTCCACCCCCCCTCAGCCCCAGCATTTT.

The chain has TRBV30 and TRBJ2-5; D is possibly TRBD2 (7 bases). CDR3 length: 11 amino acids. Germline V gene sequence: CDR1 GTSNPN, CDR2 SVGIG (reference sequence). Trimming took off 8 bases at V and 8 bases at J, with 15 bases between the two ends. The CDR3 loop reads CAHQGRGTQYF. For the CDR3, the DNA is TGTGCCCACCAGGGGAGGGGAACCCAGTACTTC.

The rearrangement joins TRBV9 to TRBJ2-5; tentative D call: TRBD1 (6 bases). The CDR3 runs to 16 residues. Germline V gives CDR1 SGDLS, CDR2 YYNGEE. V lost 0 bases to trimming and J lost 3 bases, with 15 bases between them. The CDR3 here is CASSVGLGAVEETQYF. The CDR3 bases are TGTGCCAGCAGCGTAGGGCTGGGGGCGGTGGAAGAGACCCAGTACTTC.